This entry is about one T cell receptor (beta chain). The sample comes from a study of blood T cell repertoires in COVID-19. Assay: immunoSEQ multiplex PCR; the TCRdb copy retains only in-frame clones and omits some. The sample has 200,000 to 250,000 clones, about 80% seen once. This clonotype was sampled from a woman aged 25 to 45 who had recovered from COVID-19. Sequenced sample: peripheral blood.

The chain's CDR3 is CAWSGSIVNEQFF. The CDR3 DNA follows: TGTGCCTGGAGTGGCTCTATAGTCAATGAGCAGTTCTTC. The V call is TRBV30, the J call TRBJ2-1; no definite D call. CDR1 and CDR2 from the germline V gene are GTSNPN and SVGIG (reference sequence). The CDR3 consists of 13 residues. The V end lost 1 base, the J end lost 6 bases, and 10 bases lay between the germline ends.